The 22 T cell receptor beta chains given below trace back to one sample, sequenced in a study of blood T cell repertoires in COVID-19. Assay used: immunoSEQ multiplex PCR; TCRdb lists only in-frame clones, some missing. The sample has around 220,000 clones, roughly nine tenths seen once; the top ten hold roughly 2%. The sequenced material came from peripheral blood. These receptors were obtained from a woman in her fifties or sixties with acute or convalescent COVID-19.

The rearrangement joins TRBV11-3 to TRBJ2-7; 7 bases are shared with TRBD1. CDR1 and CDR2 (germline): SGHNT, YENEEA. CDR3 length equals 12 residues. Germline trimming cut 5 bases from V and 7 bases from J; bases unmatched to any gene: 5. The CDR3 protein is CASSPTGVEQYF. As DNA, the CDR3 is TGTGCCAGCAGCCCAACAGGGGTAGAGCAGTACTTC.

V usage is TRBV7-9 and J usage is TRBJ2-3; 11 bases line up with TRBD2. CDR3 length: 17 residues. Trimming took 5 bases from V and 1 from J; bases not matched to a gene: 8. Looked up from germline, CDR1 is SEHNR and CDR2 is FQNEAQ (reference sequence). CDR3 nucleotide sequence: TGTGCCAGCAGCAATCTCGAACTAGCGGGGGGCACAGATACGCAGTATTTT. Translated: CASSNLELAGGTDTQYF.

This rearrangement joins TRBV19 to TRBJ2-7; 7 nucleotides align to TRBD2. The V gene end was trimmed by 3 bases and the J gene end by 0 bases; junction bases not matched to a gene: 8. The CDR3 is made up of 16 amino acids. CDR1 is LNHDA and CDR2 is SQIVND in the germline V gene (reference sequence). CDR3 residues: CASSIALAEPSYEQYF. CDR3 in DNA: TGTGCCAGTAGTATTGCGCTAGCGGAACCCTCCTACGAGCAGTACTTC.

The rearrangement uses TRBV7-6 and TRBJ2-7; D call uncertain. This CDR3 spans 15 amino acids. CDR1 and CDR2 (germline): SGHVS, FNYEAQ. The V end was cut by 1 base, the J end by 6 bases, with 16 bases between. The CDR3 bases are TGTGCCAGCAGCTTAGGCCAGGCCCCCGATGGCGAGCAGTACTTC. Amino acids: CASSLGQAPDGEQYF.

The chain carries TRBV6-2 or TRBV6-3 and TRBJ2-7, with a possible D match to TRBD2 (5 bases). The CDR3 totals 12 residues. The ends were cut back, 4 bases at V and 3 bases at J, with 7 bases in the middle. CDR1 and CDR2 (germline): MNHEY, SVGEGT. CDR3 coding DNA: TGTGCCAGCAGTTTGACTAACTACGAGCAGTACTTC. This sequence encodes CASSLTNYEQYF.

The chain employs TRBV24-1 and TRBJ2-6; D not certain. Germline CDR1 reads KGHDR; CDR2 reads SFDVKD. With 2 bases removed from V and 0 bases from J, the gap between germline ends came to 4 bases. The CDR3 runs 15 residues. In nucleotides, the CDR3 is TGTGCCACCAGTGATTCAAACTCTGGGGCCAACGTCCTGACTTTC. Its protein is CATSDSNSGANVLTF.

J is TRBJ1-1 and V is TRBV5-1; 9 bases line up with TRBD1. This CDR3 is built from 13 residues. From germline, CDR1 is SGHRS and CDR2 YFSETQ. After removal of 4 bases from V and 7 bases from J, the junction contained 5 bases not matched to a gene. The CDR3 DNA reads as TGCGCCAGCAGCCCCGGACAGGGGTATGAAGCTTTCTTT. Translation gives CASSPGQGYEAFF.

CDR3 nucleotide sequence: TGTGCCTGGAGTTACAAAGACAGGGAAGCTTTCTTT. Encoded protein: CAWSYKDREAFF. The chain joins TRBV30 to TRBJ1-1, with D perhaps TRBD1 (6 bases). Germline V gives CDR1 GTSNPN, CDR2 SVGIG (reference sequence). The V end was cut by 2 bases, the J end by 8 bases, with 12 bases between. CDR3 length: 12 amino acids.

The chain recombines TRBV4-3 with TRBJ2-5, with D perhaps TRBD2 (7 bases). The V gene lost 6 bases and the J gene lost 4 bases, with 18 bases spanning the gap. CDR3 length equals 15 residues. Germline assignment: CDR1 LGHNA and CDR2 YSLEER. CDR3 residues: CASSQGGDIGETQYF. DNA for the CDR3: TGCGCCAGCAGTCAGGGAGGGGACATCGGAGAGACCCAGTACTTC.

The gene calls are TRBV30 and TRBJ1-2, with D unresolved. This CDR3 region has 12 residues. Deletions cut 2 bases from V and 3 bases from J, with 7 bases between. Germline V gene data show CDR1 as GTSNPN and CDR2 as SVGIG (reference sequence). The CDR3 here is CAWSKTDYGYTF. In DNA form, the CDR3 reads TGTGCCTGGAGTAAGACTGACTATGGCTACACCTTC.

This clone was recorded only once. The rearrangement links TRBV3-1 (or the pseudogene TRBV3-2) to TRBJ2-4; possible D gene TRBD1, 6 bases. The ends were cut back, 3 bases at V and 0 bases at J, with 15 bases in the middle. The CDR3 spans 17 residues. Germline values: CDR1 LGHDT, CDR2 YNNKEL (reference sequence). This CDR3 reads CASSQGAENLAKNIQYF. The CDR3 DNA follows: TGTGCCAGCAGCCAGGGGGCGGAGAATCTAGCCAAAAACATTCAGTACTTC.

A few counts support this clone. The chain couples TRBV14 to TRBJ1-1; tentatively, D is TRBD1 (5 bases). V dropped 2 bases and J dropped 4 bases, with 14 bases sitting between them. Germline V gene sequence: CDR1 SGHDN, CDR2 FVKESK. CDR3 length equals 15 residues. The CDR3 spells CASSQIQGTGTEAFF. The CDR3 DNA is TGTGCCAGCAGCCAAATCCAGGGAACGGGCACTGAAGCTTTCTTT.

For the CDR3, the DNA is TGTGCCAGCCCTACAGGGGCCGGTAAACCCGGGGAGCTGTTTTTT. It codes for CASPTGAGKPGELFF. The V call is TRBV30, the J call TRBJ2-2, with 7 positions matching TRBD1. The CDR3 sequence is 15 residues long. CDR1 is GTSNPN and CDR2 is SVGIG in the germline V gene (reference sequence). Germline trimming cut 8 bases from V and 6 bases from J; bases unmatched to any gene: 15.

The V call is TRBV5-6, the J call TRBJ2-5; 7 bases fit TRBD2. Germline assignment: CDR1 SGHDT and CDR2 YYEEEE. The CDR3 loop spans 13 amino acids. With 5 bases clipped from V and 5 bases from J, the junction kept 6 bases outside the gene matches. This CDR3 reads CASRFMGGETQYF. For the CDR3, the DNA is TGTGCCAGCAGATTTATGGGGGGGGAGACCCAGTACTTC.

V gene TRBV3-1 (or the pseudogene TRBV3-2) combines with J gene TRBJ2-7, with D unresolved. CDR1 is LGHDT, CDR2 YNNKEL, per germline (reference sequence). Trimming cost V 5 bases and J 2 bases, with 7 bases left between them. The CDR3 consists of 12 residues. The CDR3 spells CASSDEAYEQYF. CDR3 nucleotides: TGTGCCAGCAGCGACGAGGCCTACGAGCAGTACTTC.

As DNA, the CDR3 is TGCGCCAGCAGCTTGGAGGAGGGGGCGGTCACTGAAGCTTTCTTT. It yields the protein CASSLEEGAVTEAFF. V gene TRBV5-1 combines with J gene TRBJ1-1; 7 positions match TRBD1. CDR1 SGHRS and CDR2 YFSETQ come from the germline V gene. J lost 4 bases, V lost 0 bases, and 6 bases had no gene match. This CDR3 is built from 15 residues.

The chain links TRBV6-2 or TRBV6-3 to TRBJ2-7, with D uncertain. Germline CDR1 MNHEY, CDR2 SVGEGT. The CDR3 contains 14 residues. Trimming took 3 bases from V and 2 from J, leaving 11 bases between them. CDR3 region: CASSYFPIPYEQYF. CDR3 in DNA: TGTGCCAGCAGTTATTTTCCAATTCCCTACGAGCAGTACTTC.

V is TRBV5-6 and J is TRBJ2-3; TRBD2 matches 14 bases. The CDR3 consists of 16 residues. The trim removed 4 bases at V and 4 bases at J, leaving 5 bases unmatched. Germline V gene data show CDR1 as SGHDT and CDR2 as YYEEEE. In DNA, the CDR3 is TGTGCCAGCAGCCGGCAGACTAGCGGGGGGGCAGATACGCAGTATTTT. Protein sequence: CASSRQTSGGADTQYF.

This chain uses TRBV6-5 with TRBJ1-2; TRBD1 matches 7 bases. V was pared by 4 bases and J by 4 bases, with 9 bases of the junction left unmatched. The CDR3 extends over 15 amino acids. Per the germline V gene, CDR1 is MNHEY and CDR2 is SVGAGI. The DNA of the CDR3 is TGTGCCAGCAGTTCCGGACAGGCCTGGGGCTATGGCTACACCTTC. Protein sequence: CASSSGQAWGYGYTF.

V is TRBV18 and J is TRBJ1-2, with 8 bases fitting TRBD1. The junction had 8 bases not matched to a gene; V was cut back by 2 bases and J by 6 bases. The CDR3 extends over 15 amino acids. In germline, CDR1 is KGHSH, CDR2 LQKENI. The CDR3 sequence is CASSPTRTGKDGYTF. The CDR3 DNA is TGTGCCAGCTCACCAACTAGGACAGGGAAGGATGGCTACACCTTC.

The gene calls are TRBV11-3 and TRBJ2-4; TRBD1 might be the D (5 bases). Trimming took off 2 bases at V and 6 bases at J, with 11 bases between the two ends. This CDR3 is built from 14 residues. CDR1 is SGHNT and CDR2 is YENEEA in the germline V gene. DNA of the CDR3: TGTGCCAGCAGCTTAAAAGGGGTCAGAAACATTCAGTACTTC. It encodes CASSLKGVRNIQYF.

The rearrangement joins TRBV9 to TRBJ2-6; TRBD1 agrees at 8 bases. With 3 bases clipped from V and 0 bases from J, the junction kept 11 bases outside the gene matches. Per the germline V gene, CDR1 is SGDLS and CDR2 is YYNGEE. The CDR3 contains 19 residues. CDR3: CASSAPQGALISGANVLTF. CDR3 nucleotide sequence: TGTGCCAGCAGCGCACCGCAGGGGGCACTTATCTCTGGGGCCAACGTCCTGACTTTC.